The T cell receptor (beta chain) under discussion was sequenced for a study of cytomegalovirus exposure and HLA in healthy donors (dated by TCRdb to about 2017). Some background on the complete study: An earlier analysis of roughly 570 of the donors reported about 300 Gb of sequence data and 95 million to 120 million unique TCR beta sequences obtained from about 180 million T cells. All discovery cohort repertoires had been generated using a single sequencing platform. In addition to the first cohort of 500 to 850 subjects, a separate validation cohort of over 90 different subjects was used. Approximately 300 gigabases of sequencing data and 70 million to 85 million unique TCR sequences were included in an early release covering 500 to 750 HLA-typed donors. Class I and class II HLA loci were covered by the typing at four-digit resolution. The T cell repertoires of several hundred subjects were profiled by immunosequencing and related to cytomegalovirus serostatus. An earlier analysis of a few hundred of the donors applied high-throughput TCR beta sequencing to assess whether each TCR beta V gene segment acted as functional or pseudogenic. Among the roughly 430 genotyped donors, about 83% belonged to the genetic ancestry cluster associated with self-reported Caucasian donors. To predict cytomegalovirus infection status, the study brought together high-throughput TCR immunosequencing, statistical association of individual TCRs with disease status, and machine learning. A later analysis re-examined previously published TCR beta repertoires from over 500 donors and added high-resolution HLA genotyping to investigate patterns of TCR occurrence. Rather than drawing on any new phenotypic data, the later analysis identified candidate immune exposures from TCR beta sequences and the way those sequences occurred across donors. Donor age, sex, ethnicity and CMV serostatus were compiled together with the repertoire data. The number of typed donors differed by locus: 629-630 for A, B, C, DRB1 and DQB1; approximately 530 for DQA1; roughly 600 for DPA1; and around 450 for DPB1. Among about 400 genotyped donors of the cohort, an average of approximately 200,000 unique TCR beta nucleotide sequences was sequenced per donor, of which roughly 17% were non-productive. A later genetic analysis used genome-wide SNP genotypes for about three fifths of the 666 donors, treating that subset as a discovery cohort. Because of strong linkage in the cohort, 4 to 6 DR-DQ haplotypes were treated as single units for association and clustering. The study was designed to test whether signatures of past pathogen exposure could be identified by cataloging public T cell receptors. What the study reported, not specific to this receptor: According to the authors, the approach could potentially be generalized to other disease states and immunological phenotypes. The only immune exposure information available for the cohort was CMV serostatus. Broadly in line with IMGT annotations, most TCR beta V segments showed up in productive rearrangements about 90% or about 30% of the time in an earlier analysis of several hundred of the donors. V-gene and J-gene trimming of TCR beta chains was associated with a missense DCLRE1C variant in a later genetic analysis, and the association was replicated in an independent cohort. Fewer than 20 rarely observed V segments, including chromosome 9 orphons, were excluded from the earlier analysis of almost 600 of the donors because counts were too low. In vitro tests confirmed that a few of the cytomegalovirus-associated TCR beta chains recognize cytomegalovirus antigens. Assigning TCR associations to individual alleles was difficult when HLA alleles, especially DR and DQ, strongly co-occurred. Specific HLA alleles were associated with 15,000 to 20,000 TCR beta sequences at a false discovery rate of 0.05 in a later analysis. According to a later genetic analysis, donors in an Asian-associated ancestry cluster had fewer N-insertions in productive TCRs than the approximately 610-donor mean. Presence/absence analyses assumed roughly uniform sequencing depth across donors, an assumption that may not hold. Correlated functional status among segregating V segments might be attributable to linkage disequilibrium, but an unknown experimental factor could not be ruled out. In a later analysis, TCR association rates were found to vary across HLA loci, with the most associated TCRs seen for DRB1 alleles and the fewest for HLA-C alleles. The cohort was sequenced for TCR beta chains only, and without alpha or paired-chain data the features that could be detected were limited. In a later analysis, several top co-occurrence clusters were reported to appear linked to parvovirus B19, influenza, CMV and Epstein-Barr virus. HLA typing was unavailable for some donors at each locus, so association tests used only the typed subset. In both the original and validation cohorts, the classifier was reported to diagnose cytomegalovirus status with high specificity and sensitivity. While some public TCRs were present in many individuals, most TCR sequences turned up only very rarely across donors. A further reported finding was that TCR beta sequences accurately predicted the HLA-A and HLA-B alleles for most subjects in the first cohort. A cluster of highly shared sequence variants was judged likely to be a technical artifact of the sequencing pipeline. Compared with equally common non-associated chains, HLA-associated TCR beta chains in a later analysis were more clonally expanded and had lower generation probabilities. Most CMV-associated TCR beta chains appeared to be HLA-restricted in a later analysis, and the HLA associations seemed to be driven largely by CMV exposure. The study listed 150 to 200 TCR beta chains as associated with cytomegalovirus.

About this clone itself: Its cognate antigen has yet to be identified. No clone much larger than this one lies a single base away; base qualities are absent.

The library relied on the immunoSEQ multiplex PCR assay. The multiplex PCR relied on a mix of 60 forward primers for TCR Vbeta segments and 13 reverse primers for TCR Jbeta segments. The CDR3 region of rearranged TCR beta genes was amplified from genomic DNA with a multiplex PCR assay. The amplified TCR beta libraries were sequenced on the Illumina HiSeq System as 87-base-pair reads. Turning to the authors' computational methods: In a later analysis, roughly 80 million unique TCR beta chains were counted across the roughly 700 repertoires, and around 10 million of these chains were shared by at least two donors. A nearest-neighbor algorithm error-corrected the raw reads and collapsed the reads into unique sequences, merging closely related sequences to remove PCR and sequencing errors. V, D and J gene segments were assigned by aligning CDR3 sequences to IMGT reference sequences. For a sequence to be retained, a match of at least six nucleotides to both a V gene segment and a J gene segment was required. Rearrangements were called productive when the CDR3 lacked stop codons and stayed in frame with V and J; all others were non-productive. CDR3 was defined by IMGT convention, running from the second conserved V-encoded cysteine to the conserved J-encoded phenylalanine. Sequences without an unambiguous match to a single V gene segment were excluded from the earlier analysis of about 600 of the donors. In an earlier analysis of almost 600 of the donors, a V segment was called functional when productive rearrangements were above 56.7%, and segregating when the standard deviation between donors exceeded 5%. A statistical classification framework was built for diagnosing cytomegalovirus status from the catalog of TCR beta chain sequences. In a later analysis, TCR nucleotide sequences were compared against IMGT/GENE-DB human TR gene sequences so that V and J genes could be assigned. A later analysis assigned CDR3 sequences and most-parsimonious VDJ recombination scenarios with the TCRdist pipeline. A later analysis defined each TCR beta chain by its CDR3 amino acid sequence plus V-gene family, and excluded reads lacking a unique V-gene family. In a later analysis, 550 to 650 highly shared, low-generation-probability nucleotide sequences were removed to address suspected cross-contamination and a sequencing artifact. For each public chain, a later analysis derived a clonal expansion index from normalized ranks of inferred template counts within each repertoire. A later analysis computed generation probabilities with a VDJ recombination model fitted to out-of-frame rearrangements, and checked the results against IGoR. Hypergeometric tests were used in a later analysis to score TCR-TCR, TCR-HLA and TCR-CMV co-occurrence, with a repertoire-size bias correction applied to the TCR pairs. To estimate false discovery rates, a later analysis permuted the HLA or CMV assignments 20 times. In a later analysis, co-occurring TCRs were grouped with DBSCAN, and TCRdist sequence similarity was added when clustering was performed within HLA-allele-positive subsets. Co-occurrence clustering excluded repertoires with fewer than 30,000 or more than 120,000 public chains, plus five with anomalous nucleotide sharing. Not all clones reach the TCRdb copy of this immuneACCESS table, which keeps in-frame sequences only. Checked studies attribute under half of the gap to unresolved V genes and leave the rest unexplained. That table is the source of V, J and clone size, and D and trimming were worked out from the DNA. Here the sample has some 200,000 clones; about 90% occur a single time. The ten largest clones add up to approximately 0.23% of the sample.

The cohort consisted of hundreds of healthy bone marrow donors. At the time of sampling, every cohort member was nominally healthy, though immune exposures that went unrecorded were likely present. The donor tested CMV seronegative, placing the donor among the roughly 340 seronegative members of the cohort. A peripheral blood sample was provided by each donor, and peripheral blood mononuclear cells were used for TCR beta sequencing. Genomic DNA extraction from the blood cell samples was performed with the Qiagen DNeasy Blood Extraction Kit. The TCR was taken from a girl under two years old in good health and CMV-seronegative. Material: PBMCs.

The CDR3 protein is CSVGEGTGELFF. In nucleotides, the sequence is TGCAGCGTTGGCGAGGGAACCGGGGAGCTGTTTTTT. The rearrangement joined TRBV29-1 to TRBJ2-2, with TRBD2 as a weak D call on 5 bases. V was cut back by 4 bases and J by 5 bases, leaving a gap of 8 bases between them. According to the germline V gene, CDR1 reads SQVTM and CDR2 reads ANQGSEA. Including the terminal cysteine and phenylalanine, the CDR3 comprises 12 residues. The entry retains the CDR3 DNA only, 36 bases that are in frame from base 1.